This TCR beta chain was obtained from a study of CD8+ T cells in alopecia areata. The researchers isolated CD4+ and CD8+ T cells from PBMCs by sorting. V lost 3 bases to trimming and J lost 3 bases, with 14 bases between them. The germline gives CDR1 KGHSH, CDR2 LQKENI. This CDR3 has 15 residues. Extracted RNA was reverse transcribed into cDNA, the sequencing template. This table comes from immunoSEQ multiplex PCR, and its TCRdb copy is limited to in-frame clones, with some not included. This table holds 150,000 or so clones, around 87% found once. The clonotype originates from a human donor with alopecia areata. The specimen comprised CD8+ T cells sorted from blood, sampled at week 0. This chain joins TRBV18 and TRBJ1-1; D unclear. The CDR3 DNA reads as TGTGCCAGCTCACCTCGTCCAGGTTTGGACACTGAAGCTTTCTTT. Translation: CASSPRPGLDTEAFF.